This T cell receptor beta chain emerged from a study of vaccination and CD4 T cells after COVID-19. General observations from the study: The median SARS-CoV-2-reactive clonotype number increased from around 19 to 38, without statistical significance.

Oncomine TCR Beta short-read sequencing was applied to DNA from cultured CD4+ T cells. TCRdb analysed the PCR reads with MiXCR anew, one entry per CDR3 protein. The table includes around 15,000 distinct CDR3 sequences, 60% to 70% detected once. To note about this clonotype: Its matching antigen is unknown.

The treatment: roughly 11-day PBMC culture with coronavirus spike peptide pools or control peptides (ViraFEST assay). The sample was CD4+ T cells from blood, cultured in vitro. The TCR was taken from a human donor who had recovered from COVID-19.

CDR3 amino acids: CASRGGLAGIYEQYF. The CDR3 bases are TGTGCCAGCAGGGGGGGACTAGCGGGAATCTACGAGCAGTACTTC. The V call is TRBV2, the J call TRBJ2-7; 13 bases fit TRBD2. Trimming at V came to 6 bases and at J to 3 bases, leaving 5 bases not matched to a gene. From germline, CDR1 is SNHLY and CDR2 FYNNEI. The CDR3 is 15 residues long.